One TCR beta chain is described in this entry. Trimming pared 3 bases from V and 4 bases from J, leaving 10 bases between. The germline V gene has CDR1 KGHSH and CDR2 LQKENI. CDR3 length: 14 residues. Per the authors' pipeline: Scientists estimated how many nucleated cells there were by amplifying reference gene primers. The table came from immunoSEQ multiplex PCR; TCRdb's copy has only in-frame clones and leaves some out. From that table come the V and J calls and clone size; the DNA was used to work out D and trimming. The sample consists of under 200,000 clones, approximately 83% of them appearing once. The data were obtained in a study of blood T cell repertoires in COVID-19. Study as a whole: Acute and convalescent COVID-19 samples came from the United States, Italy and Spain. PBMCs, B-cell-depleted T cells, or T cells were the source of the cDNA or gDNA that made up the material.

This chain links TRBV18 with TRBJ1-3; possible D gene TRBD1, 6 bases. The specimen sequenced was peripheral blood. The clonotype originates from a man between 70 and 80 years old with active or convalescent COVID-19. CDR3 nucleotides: TGTGCCAGCTCACCGGACAGCTCCGGAAACACCATATATTTT. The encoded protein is CASSPDSSGNTIYF. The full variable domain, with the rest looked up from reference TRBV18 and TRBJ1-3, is NAGVMQNPRHLVRRRGQEARLRCSPMKGHSHVYWYRQLPEEGLKFMVYLQKENIIDESGMPKERFSAEFPKEGPSILRIQQVVRGDSAAYFCASSPDSSGNTIYFGEGSWLTVV.